Listed here are 3 T cell receptor beta chains from one sample, sequenced in a study of blood T cell repertoires in COVID-19. Assay: immunoSEQ multiplex PCR; the TCRdb copy retains only in-frame clones and omits some. The profile covers about 280,000 clones, with roughly 85% appearing a single time and more than 4% taken by the ten largest. Sequenced material: PBMCs or T cells enriched from blood (not recorded which). The source of these receptors is a man aged 35-49 years who had been exposed to COVID-19.

The chain uses TRBV7-9 and TRBJ1-4, with 9 bases identical to TRBD1. The germline CDR1 and CDR2 sequences are SEHNR and FQNEAQ (reference sequence). The CDR3 sequence is 18 residues long. V shed 4 bases, J shed 0 bases, and the junction held 9 bases outside the gene matches. The CDR3 bases are TGTGCCAGCAGCTCCAACAGGGGGCACGCGGCAACTAATGAAAAACTGTTTTTT. Translated: CASSSNRGHAATNEKLFF.

In this sample, this clone turned up a few times. The V and J genes are TRBV29-1 and TRBJ1-2; 7 bases are shared with TRBD1. The germline gives CDR1 SQVTM, CDR2 ANQGSEA. This CDR3 has 15 residues. The J segment lost 0 bases and the V segment lost 6 bases, leaving 10 bases of the junction unmatched. CDR3 sequence reads: CSVTGQIVSNYGYTF. The CDR3 DNA reads TGCAGCGTCACGGGACAGATAGTATCTAACTATGGCTACACCTTC.

This clone was detected only once. CDR3 protein: CASHTGSNTYEQYF. Here the CDR3 DNA reads TGTGCCAGCCATACCGGGTCAAACACGTACGAGCAGTACTTC. The chain combines TRBV18 with TRBJ2-7; D gene ambiguous. V was clipped by 8 bases and J by 4 bases, with 18 bases between them. Germline V gives CDR1 KGHSH, CDR2 LQKENI. The CDR3 is 14 residues long.